Below, 19 T cell receptor beta chains from the same sample are listed, as sequenced in a study of T cell changes during pregnancy in multiple sclerosis. Measured with immunoSEQ multiplex PCR; TCRdb has only the in-frame clones, and not every one. The table records 75,000 to 100,000 clones, almost 95% of them present only once. The starting material was peripheral blood, obtained after pregnancy. The receptors were gathered from a female donor with multiple sclerosis, enrolled in a pregnancy study.

The chain is built from TRBV19 and TRBJ1-4, with a possible D match to TRBD1 (6 bases). The CDR3 runs 14 residues. From germline, CDR1 is LNHDA and CDR2 SQIVND (reference sequence). The V end was cut by 7 bases, the J end by 3 bases, with 12 bases between. The DNA of the CDR3 is TGTGCCAGTATTCGAGGGGGAGCTAATGAAAAACTGTTTTTT. Its protein is CASIRGGANEKLFF. The full variable domain, rest sourced from reference TRBV19 and TRBJ1-4, is DGGITQSPKYLFRKEGQNVTLSCEQNLNHDAMYWYRQDPGQGLRLIYYSQIVNDFQKGDIAEGYSVSREKKESFPLTVTSAQKNPTAFYLCASIRGGANEKLFFGSGTQLSVL.

The chain links TRBV11-2 to TRBJ1-5; D not certain. Germline V gene lookup returns CDR1 SGHAT and CDR2 FQNNGV. V was trimmed by 3 bases and J by 8 bases, leaving 11 bases between them. This CDR3 is 13 amino acids long. The CDR3 loop reads CASSFSFVEPQHF. CDR3 sequence (DNA): TGTGCCAGCAGCTTCTCCTTTGTTGAGCCCCAGCATTTT.

The chain links TRBV5-1 to TRBJ2-5, with TRBD2 matching 14 bases. Unmatched junction bases numbered 4, after V lost 4 bases and J lost 5 bases. The CDR3 totals 15 residues. Germline loops: CDR1 SGHRS, CDR2 YFSETQ. This CDR3 reads CASSQGLAGVETQYF. CDR3 nucleotide sequence: TGCGCCAGCAGCCAGGGACTAGCGGGGGTGGAGACCCAGTACTTC.

V gene TRBV29-1 combines with J gene TRBJ1-1, with TRBD1 identical over 9 bases. From germline, CDR1 is SQVTM and CDR2 ANQGSEA. This CDR3 is 13 amino acids long. The ends lost 6 bases at V and 6 bases at J; junction bases unmatched: 8. CDR3 sequence reads: CSVAGTGRAEAFF. CDR3 nucleotide sequence: TGCAGCGTGGCCGGGACAGGGCGGGCTGAAGCTTTCTTT.

The genes are TRBV9 and TRBJ2-5, with D possibly matching TRBD1 (5 bases). The germline CDR1 and CDR2 sequences are SGDLS and YYNGEE. The CDR3 is 13 residues long. Trimming took off 4 bases at V and 1 base at J, with 8 bases between the two ends. The CDR3, as DNA: TGTGCCAGCAGCTTCGACAGCCAAGAGACCCAGTACTTC. It specifies CASSFDSQETQYF.

The rearrangement joins TRBV4-3 to TRBJ1-6; 7 bases match TRBD1. The CDR3 runs 15 residues. V was clipped by 4 bases and J by 2 bases; unmatched bases: 2. Germline CDR1 reads LGHNA; CDR2 reads YSLEER. The CDR3 spells CASSPDRAYNSPLHF. Here the CDR3 DNA reads TGCGCCAGCAGCCCAGACAGGGCCTATAATTCACCCCTCCACTTT.

The genes are TRBV9 and TRBJ1-3; 10 bases match TRBD1. Trimming cost V 3 bases and J 3 bases; bases outside gene matches: 3. The CDR3 is 15 amino acids. The germline CDR1 and CDR2 sequences are SGDLS and YYNGEE. The CDR3 reads CASSATGGYGNTIYF. In DNA form, the CDR3 reads TGTGCCAGCAGCGCGACAGGGGGCTATGGAAACACCATATATTTT.

The chain uses TRBV6-6 and TRBJ1-1, with D possibly being TRBD1 (5 bases). The CDR3 length is 15 residues. Deletions cut 2 bases from V and 1 base from J, with 11 bases between. Germline CDR1 reads MNHNY; CDR2 reads SVGAGI (reference sequence). The DNA of the CDR3 is TGTGCCAGCAGTTACGACGCCCAGGGGAACACTGAAGCTTTCTTT. Residues: CASSYDAQGNTEAFF.

The chain joins TRBV27 to TRBJ2-5, with TRBD1 matching over 7 bases. With 6 bases clipped from V and 5 bases from J, the junction kept 6 bases outside the gene matches. CDR3 length: 13 residues. Germline loops: CDR1 MNHEY, CDR2 SMNVEV (reference sequence). CDR3 region: CASRRQGQETQYF. CDR3 DNA: TGTGCCAGCAGGAGACAGGGACAGGAGACCCAGTACTTC.

The V and J genes are TRBV5-4 and TRBJ2-7; 8 nucleotides align to TRBD2. The junction had 9 bases not matched to a gene; V was cut back by 4 bases and J by 6 bases. Looked up from germline, CDR1 is SGHNT and CDR2 is YYREEE (reference sequence). The CDR3 sequence is 14 residues long. For the CDR3, the DNA is TGTGCCAGCAGCCAGCGGGAGCCTCAGGGCGAGCAGTACTTC. Translation: CASSQREPQGEQYF.

The chain recombines TRBV6-5 with TRBJ1-2; 9 nucleotides line up with TRBD1. Germline V gene lookup returns CDR1 MNHEY and CDR2 SVGAGI. The CDR3 contains 14 residues. The junction had 6 bases not matched to a gene; V was cut back by 5 bases and J by 5 bases. The chain's CDR3 is CASSRDREPYGYTF. The CDR3 DNA is TGTGCCAGCAGTCGGGACAGGGAGCCTTATGGCTACACCTTC.

The chain combines TRBV4-2 with TRBJ2-3; 7 positions agree with TRBD2. The V gene's germline CDR1 is LGHNA and CDR2 YNFKEQ. The CDR3 runs to 16 residues. J lost 2 bases, V lost 0 bases, and 5 bases had no gene match. CDR3 sequence reads: CASSQEGGAVTDTQYF. The CDR3 bases are TGTGCCAGCAGCCAAGAGGGAGGGGCTGTCACAGATACGCAGTATTTT.

The chain carries TRBV2 and TRBJ2-1, with 8 bases that match TRBD2. From germline, CDR1 is SNHLY and CDR2 FYNNEI. J gave up 4 bases and V 2 bases, and 7 bases lay outside the gene matches. There are 16 residues in the CDR3. The CDR3 coding sequence is TGTGCCAGCAGTGAAAATCCAGCGGGGGTATACAATGAGCAGTTCTTC. As protein: CASSENPAGVYNEQFF.

The rearrangement joins TRBV6-1 to TRBJ2-1; a possible D gene is TRBD2 (6 bases). Trimming removed 3 bases from V and 14 bases from J, with 14 bases in between. The CDR3 contains 12 residues. Germline values: CDR1 MNHNS, CDR2 SASEGT. For the CDR3, the DNA is TGTGCCAGCAGTGATCCCCGTGGGGGGAAGTTCTTC. Protein: CASSDPRGGKFF.

V usage is TRBV6-1 and J usage is TRBJ2-5; 10 positions agree with TRBD2. Germline CDR1 reads MNHNS; CDR2 reads SASEGT. The CDR3 consists of 13 residues. After removal of 7 bases from V and 5 bases from J, the junction contained 4 bases not matched to a gene. The CDR3 DNA follows: TGTGCCAGCAAGATTAGCGGGGGGGAGACCCAGTACTTC. Translated: CASKISGGETQYF.

The chain uses TRBV6-1 and TRBJ2-1; 9 nucleotides align to TRBD2. Trimming removed 1 base from V and 8 bases from J; junction bases left unmatched: 6. Per germline, CDR1 MNHNS and CDR2 SASEGT. The CDR3 totals 15 residues. The CDR3 region is CASSEGGTSIYEQFF. CDR3 sequence (DNA): TGTGCCAGCAGTGAAGGCGGGACTAGCATCTATGAGCAGTTCTTC.

There are a few counts of this clone. The genes are TRBV2 and TRBJ1-5; D is undetermined. This CDR3 is built from 13 residues. Germline V lookup: CDR1 SNHLY, CDR2 FYNNEI. V was cut by 8 bases and J by 0 bases, with 8 bases left in between. Here the CDR3 DNA reads TGTGCCAGCGAGCAGGATAGCAATCAGCCCCAGCATTTT. The encoded protein is CASEQDSNQPQHF.

The V and J genes are TRBV29-1 and TRBJ1-1; D gene unclear. Trimming stripped 7 bases from V and 5 bases from J, with 14 bases between. This CDR3 contains 12 residues. Germline loops: CDR1 SQVTM, CDR2 ANQGSEA. CDR3 protein: CSGRISGTEAFF. CDR3 sequence (DNA): TGCAGCGGCAGGATCTCGGGGACTGAAGCTTTCTTT.

This chain uses TRBV4-1 with TRBJ2-1, with 9 bases identical to TRBD2. CDR3 length: 15 amino acids. The V gene end was trimmed by 1 base and the J gene end by 8 bases; junction bases not matched to a gene: 6. Germline values: CDR1 MGHRA, CDR2 YSYEKL. The CDR3 here is CASSQGGSGGYEQFF. CDR3 nucleotide sequence: TGCGCCAGCAGCCAAGGTGGTAGCGGGGGTTATGAGCAGTTCTTC.